This TCR beta chain was sequenced for a study of read filtering for tumor transcriptome and immune sequencing. Study as a whole: Mean patient age was approximately 66 years, range roughly 47 to 90; 16 to 20 male, 14 to 15 female. DNase treatment preceded whole-transcriptome library preparation. IR-seq gave about 3.5 to 10.27 million TCR reads per sample; RNA-seq gave about 80 to 1,400. General study results and limits: Correlation between methods rose after single-read clonotypes were removed.

The library was built from about 400 ng RNA with molecular barcoded adaptors for alpha/delta and beta/gamma chains. TCRdb itself ran the reads through MiXCR, one entry per CDR3 protein. The table records roughly 130,000 distinct CDR3 sequences, under 15% of them present only once. This clonotype was counted many times. What it binds is not known. The specimen sequenced was a population of CD138-negative cells sorted from bone marrow. The clonotype comes from a donor over 35 with multiple myeloma.

CDR3 amino acids: CASRDSNSGANVLTF. Written as DNA, the CDR3 is TGTGCCAGCAGAGACAGTAACTCTGGGGCCAACGTCCTGACTTTC. The chain couples TRBV5-6 to TRBJ2-6; possible D gene TRBD1, 5 bases. Germline values: CDR1 SGHDT, CDR2 YYEEEE. V gave up 5 bases and J gave up 0 bases, with 9 bases separating them. The CDR3 contains 15 residues.